This TCR beta chain was recovered during a study of blood T cell repertoires in COVID-19. Study at large: The study drew acute and convalescent COVID-19 samples from the United States, Italy and Spain. In each case, the material was cDNA or gDNA derived from T cells, B-cell-depleted T cells, or PBMCs.

This CDR3 has 13 residues. CDR1 is SGHTA and CDR2 is FQGNSA in the germline V gene. Trimming removed 2 bases from V and 6 bases from J, with 8 bases in between. Study processing details: Using reference gene primer amplification, nucleated cell counts were estimated. The repertoire was sequenced with immunoSEQ multiplex PCR; TCRdb's copy has only in-frame clones and lacks some. That table supplies the V and J calls and clone size; D and trimming were determined from the DNA. The sample shows 150,000 to 160,000 clones, about 80% of them seen only once. This clone was observed once. The chain links TRBV7-2 to TRBJ1-5, with D unclear. The clonotype originates from a man in his sixties with acute or convalescent COVID-19. The sample consisted of peripheral blood. In DNA, the CDR3 is TGTGCCAGCAGCTTAAGCTACAGTCAGCCCCAGCATTTT. The encoded protein is CASSLSYSQPQHF.